The rows below give T cell receptor beta chains drawn from one sample of a study of control samples from healthy donors and cancer patients. The assay was immunoSEQ multiplex PCR, and TCRdb's table has in-frame clones only and misses some. The repertoire holds roughly 180,000 clones, around 95% seen once, with approximately 4% in the top ten. The sequenced material came from blood. These receptor sequences come from a woman in her sixties in good health. CDR3s include the opening cysteine and the closing phenylalanine or tryptophan. A D gene is named only where the DNA matches it firmly. Size is stated for part of the rows, as once, few or many counts, or as a class when the clone is expanded.

>TRBD1|.|TRBJ1-6|TRBV5-1
CASSWDSPPLHF
TGCGCCAGCAGCTGGGACAGTCCACCCCTCCACTTT
>.|.|TRBJ1-4|TRBV28
CASSFLSRGAEKLFF
TGTGCCAGCAGTTTTTTATCTCGGGGGGCTGAAAAACTGTTTTTT
>.|once|TRBJ1-4|TRBV5-1
CASSFNSGTNLFF
TGCGCCAGCAGCTTCAACAGTGGAACTAATCTGTTTTTT
>.|.|TRBJ2-2|TRBV19
CASSISPDTGELFF
TGTGCCAGTAGTATCTCCCCTGACACCGGGGAGCTGTTTTTT
>TRBD2|.|TRBJ2-3|TRBV11-1
CASATSGGSSTDTQYF
TGTGCCAGCGCGACTAGCGGGGGATCTAGCACAGATACGCAGTATTTT
>.|once|TRBJ1-6|TRBV19
CASTDTGGHYNSPLHF
TGTGCCAGTACTGATACTGGGGGGCACTATAATTCACCCCTCCACTTT
>TRBD1|.|TRBJ1-4|TRBV5-8
CASSAGQGAYHEKLFF
TGTGCCAGCAGCGCAGGACAGGGGGCGTATCATGAAAAACTGTTTTTT
>.|.|TRBJ1-1|TRBV19
CASTLVTGGTEAFF
TGTGCCAGTACCCTAGTGACGGGGGGCACTGAAGCTTTCTTT
>TRBD1|.|TRBJ2-1|TRBV5-1
CASSLDAGQDSYNEQFF
TGCGCCAGCAGCTTGGACGCTGGACAGGATAGCTACAATGAGCAGTTCTTC
>TRBD1|.|TRBJ1-6|TRBV4-3
CASSRQIGPGQKNSPLHF
TGCGCCAGCAGCCGACAGATTGGTCCGGGACAGAAAAATTCACCCCTCCACTTT
>.|.|TRBJ2-7|TRBV7-9
CASSLMVVAGYEQYF
TGTGCCAGCAGCTTAATGGTCGTAGCAGGCTACGAGCAGTACTTC
>.|.|TRBJ1-6|TRBV3-1/TRBV3-2
CASSQDWQGGDSPLHF
TGTGCCAGCAGCCAAGATTGGCAGGGAGGGGATTCACCCCTCCACTTT
>TRBD2|.|TRBJ2-5|TRBV7-9
CASSFLAGLETQYF
TGTGCCAGCAGCTTCCTAGCGGGGCTAGAGACCCAGTACTTC
>TRBD1|.|TRBJ1-5|TRBV12-3/TRBV12-4
CASSRDRDQPQHF
TGTGCCAGCTCCCGCGACAGGGATCAGCCCCAGCATTTT
>.|.|TRBJ1-3|TRBV5-1
CASKEGGDSGNTIYF
TGCGCCAGCAAGGAGGGTGGAGACTCTGGAAACACCATATATTTT
>.|.|TRBJ2-5|TRBV4-2
CASSRRLKISGEETQYF
TGTGCCAGCAGCCGACGGCTTAAAATTAGCGGAGAAGAGACCCAGTACTTC
>.|.|TRBJ2-7|TRBV5-4
CASSLSSEQYF
TGTGCCAGCAGCTTGAGTTCTGAGCAGTACTTC
>.|.|TRBJ2-2|TRBV6-5
CASRAFLAGELFF
TGTGCCAGCAGGGCTTTCCTCGCCGGGGAGCTGTTTTTT
>TRBD2|.|TRBJ2-3|TRBV7-9
CASTLLAGGTTSTDTQYF
TGTGCCAGCACCCTTCTAGCGGGGGGGACTACTAGCACAGATACGCAGTATTTT
>.|.|TRBJ2-1|TRBV29-1
CSAGQTGYNEQFF
TGCAGCGCAGGGCAAACTGGCTACAATGAGCAGTTCTTC
>.|few|TRBJ2-3|TRBV20-1
CSASGHSASDTQYF
TGCAGTGCTAGTGGGCATAGTGCGTCGGATACGCAGTATTTT
>.|.|TRBJ1-6|TRBV9
CASSVGGGRFYNSPLHF
TGTGCCAGCAGCGTAGGAGGGGGGCGCTTCTATAATTCACCCCTCCACTTT
>TRBD2|.|TRBJ2-1|TRBV18
CASSPMSGGGFWDNEQFF
TGTGCCAGCTCACCGATGAGCGGGGGAGGTTTTTGGGACAATGAGCAGTTCTTC
>.|.|TRBJ2-7|TRBV18
CASSPKWGNEQYF
TGTGCCAGCTCACCAAAGTGGGGCAACGAGCAGTACTTC
>.|.|TRBJ1-3|TRBV6-6
CASSYGGFGSGNTIYF
TGTGCCAGCAGTTACGGGGGGTTCGGCTCTGGAAACACCATATATTTT
>.|.|TRBJ2-7|TRBV10-1
CASSECLYEQYF
TGCGCCAGCAGTGAATGTCTCTACGAGCAGTACTTC
>.|.|TRBJ1-5|TRBV6-2/TRBV6-3
CASSYSGDQPQHF
TGTGCCAGCAGTTACTCCGGGGACCAGCCCCAGCATTTT
>.|.|TRBJ1-3|TRBV4-3
CASSQRLMDFTIYF
TGCGCCAGCAGCCAACGTTTGATGGATTTCACCATATATTTT
>.|.|TRBJ1-1|TRBV4-1
CASSQDWGVAEAFF
TGCGCCAGCAGCCAAGATTGGGGGGTCGCTGAAGCTTTCTTT
>.|once|TRBJ2-7|TRBV10-3
CAISDDREGEQYF
TGTGCCATCAGTGACGACAGGGAGGGCGAGCAGTACTTC
>TRBD2|.|TRBJ2-3|TRBV13
CASSLVTSGGADTQYF
TGTGCCAGCAGCTTAGTAACTAGCGGGGGTGCAGATACGCAGTATTTT
>.|.|TRBJ2-7|TRBV6-6
CASSYRDRPAGEQYF
TGTGCCAGCAGTTACCGAGACCGACCAGCAGGCGAGCAGTACTTC
>.|once|TRBJ2-7|TRBV13
CASSPTTGSSYEQYF
TGTGCCAGCAGCCCTACGACAGGAAGCTCCTACGAGCAGTACTTC
>.|.|TRBJ2-3|TRBV2
CASSAVPDTQYF
TGTGCCAGCAGTGCGGTCCCAGATACGCAGTATTTT
>TRBD1|.|TRBJ1-5|TRBV5-5
CASSGGQGISNQPQHF
TGTGCCAGCAGCGGGGGACAGGGAATAAGCAATCAGCCCCAGCATTTT
>.|.|TRBJ2-1|TRBV1
CTSSQETEGGSPSNEQFF
TGCACCAGCAGCCAAGAGACAGAAGGAGGGAGCCCGTCTAATGAGCAGTTCTTC
>.|.|TRBJ1-2|TRBV3-1/TRBV3-2
CASSQFGGDANTF
TGTGCCAGCAGCCAATTCGGTGGGGACGCCAACACCTTC
>TRBD1|.|TRBJ1-1|TRBV19
CASSIGAYRGGNTEAFF
TGTGCCAGTAGTATAGGGGCCTACAGGGGTGGGAACACTGAAGCTTTCTTT
>TRBD1|.|TRBJ2-2|TRBV19
CASSIGRIYRGPTGELFF
TGTGCCAGTAGTATCGGCCGAATCTACAGGGGGCCCACCGGGGAGCTGTTTTTT
>.|.|TRBJ2-2|TRBV4-3
CASEGGTGELFF
TGCGCCAGCGAGGGGGGGACCGGGGAGCTGTTTTTT
>.|.|TRBJ1-1|TRBV10-3
CAISEPGRNTEAFF
TGTGCCATCAGTGAGCCAGGCCGTAACACTGAAGCTTTCTTT
>.|.|TRBJ1-1|TRBV3-1/TRBV3-2
CASSQDTVGGRAFF
TGTGCCAGCAGCCAAGACACAGTGGGGGGTCGCGCTTTCTTT